The 23 T cell receptor beta chains reported below all come from one sample, sequenced in a study of CD8 T cells in Susac syndrome. RNA in amounts of about 0.5 to 1 ug was reverse transcribed with random hexamers. TCRdb re-analysed the immunoSEQ multiplex PCR reads in MiXCR, keeping a single row per CDR3 protein. The profile shows approximately 150,000 distinct CDR3 sequences, roughly 94% of them singletons. Input material: CD4+ T cells from PBMCs. Receptor source: a human donor in good health.

This clonotype came up once. This chain uses TRBV30 with TRBJ1-1; tentative D call: TRBD1 (6 bases). The CDR3 loop spans 12 amino acids. Germline V gives CDR1 GTSNPN, CDR2 SVGIG (reference sequence). The ends were cut back, 7 bases at V and 1 base at J, with 10 bases in the middle. CDR3 in amino acids: CAFGQTNTEAFF. CDR3 DNA sequence: TGTGCCTTTGGACAGACGAACACTGAAGCTTTCTTT.

The CDR3 loop reads CASSPGTGGKSNQPQHF. For the CDR3, the DNA is TGTGCCAGCAGCCCCGGGACAGGGGGCAAAAGCAATCAGCCCCAGCATTTT. The gene calls are TRBV6-1 and TRBJ1-5, with 12 bases identical to TRBD1. Unmatched junction bases numbered 7, after V lost 6 bases and J lost 1 base. Germline V lookup: CDR1 MNHNS, CDR2 SASEGT. This CDR3 comprises 17 residues.

This chain joins TRBV15 and TRBJ2-1; possibly TRBD1 for D (6 bases). Trimming took off 2 bases at V and 10 bases at J, with 9 bases between the two ends. The CDR3 sequence is 12 residues long. Germline V gene data show CDR1 as LNHNV and CDR2 as YYDKDF (reference sequence). CDR3 sequence reads: CATSRLTGEQFF. The CDR3 DNA follows: TGTGCCACCAGCAGACTGACAGGCGAGCAGTTCTTC.

This chain joins TRBV20-1 and TRBJ2-2, with unresolved D. Trimming pared 1 base from V and 1 base from J, leaving 1 base between. The CDR3 covers 12 residues. In germline, CDR1 is DFQATT, CDR2 SNEGSKA (reference sequence). The chain's CDR3 is CSARGNTGELFF. CDR3 sequence (DNA): TGCAGTGCTAGAGGGAACACCGGGGAGCTGTTTTTT.

The chain employs TRBV30 and TRBJ2-3; D is unresolved. This CDR3 region has 11 residues. The V gene's germline CDR1 is GTSNPN and CDR2 SVGIG (reference sequence). V lost 0 bases and J lost 8, with 6 bases in between. The CDR3 nucleotides are TGTGCCTGGAGTGTAGATGCTACGCAGTATTTT. This sequence encodes CAWSVDATQYF.

This chain joins TRBV18 and TRBJ2-1; 12 nucleotides agree with TRBD2. V lost 5 bases, J lost 6 bases, and 11 bases stayed unmatched. The CDR3 has 17 residues. CDR1 is KGHSH and CDR2 is LQKENI in the germline V gene. For the CDR3, the DNA is TGTGCCAGCTCATCACTAGCGGGAGGCGCCATTGGCAATGAGCAGTTCTTC. Amino acids: CASSSLAGGAIGNEQFF.

The gene calls are TRBV27 and TRBJ1-3; 9 positions match TRBD1. Looked up from germline, CDR1 is MNHEY and CDR2 is SMNVEV (reference sequence). The CDR3 totals 17 residues. Trimming took 5 bases from V and 4 from J; bases not matched to a gene: 12. Here the CDR3 reads CASSPALGQGKGNTIYF. CDR3 bases: TGTGCCAGCAGTCCAGCCCTCGGACAGGGGAAAGGAAACACCATATATTTT.

The chain couples TRBV19 to TRBJ2-6; D might be TRBD1 or TRBD2, each matching 5 bases. The CDR3 is made up of 15 amino acids. In germline, CDR1 is LNHDA, CDR2 SQIVND (reference sequence). V lost 3 bases and J 4 bases, leaving 10 bases between the germline ends. The CDR3 spells CASSIEGPGANVLTF. Written as DNA, the CDR3 is TGTGCCAGTAGTATTGAGGGGCCGGGGGCCAACGTCCTGACTTTC.

This sequence joins TRBV19 and TRBJ2-7; D tentatively reads TRBD1 or TRBD2 (5 bases each). Trimming stripped 3 bases from V and 1 base from J, with 10 bases between. CDR3 length: 14 amino acids. Germline V gene sequence: CDR1 LNHDA, CDR2 SQIVND (reference sequence). CDR3 DNA sequence: TGTGCCAGTAGTATCCGGGGACCGTCCTACGAGCAGTACTTC. Amino acids: CASSIRGPSYEQYF. Using reference TRBV19 and TRBJ2-7 for the parts outside the CDR3, the full variable domain is DGGITQSPKYLFRKEGQNVTLSCEQNLNHDAMYWYRQDPGQGLRLIYYSQIVNDFQKGDIAEGYSVSREKKESFPLTVTSAQKNPTAFYLCASSIRGPSYEQYFGPGTRLTVT.

The chain uses TRBV6-6 and TRBJ2-5; D is undetermined. Trimming took off 4 bases at V and 5 bases at J, with 11 bases between the two ends. Per germline, CDR1 MNHNY and CDR2 SVGAGI (reference sequence). The CDR3 length is 13 residues. CDR3 nucleotide sequence: TGTGCCAGCAGTTCGACTGAAGAGGAGACCCAGTACTTC. This translates into CASSSTEEETQYF.

The chain recombines TRBV9 with TRBJ2-5; D gene unclear. The CDR3 runs 14 residues. The ends were cut back, 2 bases at V and 1 base at J, with 9 bases in the middle. Germline V gene sequence: CDR1 SGDLS, CDR2 YYNGEE. CDR3 sequence: CASSVGPIQETQYF. The DNA of the CDR3 is TGTGCCAGCAGCGTCGGCCCGATCCAAGAGACCCAGTACTTC.

The V call is TRBV5-1, the J call TRBJ2-2; D remains ambiguous. This CDR3 has 14 residues. Germline CDR1 and CDR2: SGHRS and YFSETQ. Trimming stripped 5 bases from V and 0 bases from J, with 8 bases between. Written as DNA, the CDR3 is TGCGCCAGCAGTCCCGTACCGAACACCGGGGAGCTGTTTTTT. This gives the protein CASSPVPNTGELFF.

The rearrangement links TRBV12-3 or TRBV12-4 to TRBJ1-5; 9 bases are a match to TRBD1. The V gene end was trimmed by 5 bases and the J gene end by 4 bases; junction bases not matched to a gene: 6. The CDR3 contains 15 residues. CDR3 nucleotides: TGTGCCAGCAGTCTAACAGGGGGCTTTAATCAGCCCCAGCATTTT. As protein: CASSLTGGFNQPQHF.

The chain carries TRBV7-9 and TRBJ1-6; TRBD1 might be the D (5 bases). CDR1 is SEHNR and CDR2 is FQNEAQ in the germline V gene (reference sequence). The CDR3 is 12 residues long. V shed 5 bases and J shed 11 bases, with 10 bases lying between them. CDR3 nucleotide sequence: TGTGCCAGCAGCCGGGACTCTGCACCCCTCCACTTT. It codes for CASSRDSAPLHF.

This rearrangement joins TRBV7-7 to TRBJ2-1, with a weak D call TRBD2 (6 bases). The V gene's germline CDR1 is SSHAT and CDR2 FNYEAQ (reference sequence). The length of the CDR3 is 14 residues. Trimming shortened V by 5 bases and J by 1 base, and 9 bases separated the two germline ends. CDR3 protein: CASSPGTSYNEQFF. The CDR3 nucleotides are TGTGCCAGCAGCCCCGGGACTTCCTACAATGAGCAGTTCTTC.

The chain combines TRBV15 with TRBJ2-3; either TRBD1 or TRBD2 may fit D (6 bases each). With 5 bases removed from V and 5 bases from J, the gap between germline ends came to 14 bases. The CDR3 length is 14 residues. Germline loops: CDR1 LNHNV, CDR2 YYDKDF (reference sequence). CDR3 DNA: TGTGCCACCAGCCGCCGACGGGGGCAAGATACGCAGTATTTT. The encoded protein is CATSRRRGQDTQYF.

This rearrangement joins TRBV9 to TRBJ2-1; 8 bases match TRBD1. Unmatched junction bases numbered 8, after V lost 4 bases and J lost 5 bases. This CDR3 has 15 residues. The germline gives CDR1 SGDLS, CDR2 YYNGEE. The CDR3 reads CASSTFQGANNEQFF. The CDR3 DNA follows: TGTGCCAGCAGCACTTTCCAGGGGGCGAACAATGAGCAGTTCTTC.

The rearrangement uses TRBV7-9 and TRBJ1-4; D not certain. V lost 5 bases and J lost 6, with 10 bases in between. Germline loops: CDR1 SEHNR, CDR2 FQNEAQ (reference sequence). CDR3 length: 13 residues. The CDR3 protein is CASSRKSDEKLFF. In nucleotides, the CDR3 is TGTGCCAGCAGCCGTAAAAGCGATGAAAAACTGTTTTTT. The full variable domain, rest sourced from reference TRBV7-9 and TRBJ1-4, is DTGVSQNPRHKITKRGQNVTFRCDPISEHNRLYWYRQTLGQGPEFLTYFQNEAQLEKSRLLSDRFSAERPKGSFSTLEIQRTEQGDSAMYLCASSRKSDEKLFFGSGTQLSVL.

The chain recombines TRBV2 with TRBJ2-7; 8 bases agree with TRBD2. Germline CDR1 is SNHLY and CDR2 is FYNNEI. This CDR3 comprises 14 residues. J was trimmed by 3 bases and V by 2 bases; bases with no gene match: 3. CDR3 sequence: CASSERTSLYEQYF. The CDR3 nucleotides are TGTGCCAGCAGTGAAAGGACTAGCCTCTACGAGCAGTACTTC. Complete variable domain (other parts from reference TRBV2 and TRBJ2-7): EPEVTQTPSHQVTQMGQEVILRCVPISNHLYFYWYRQILGQKVEFLVSFYNNEISEKSEIFDDQFSVERPDGSNFTLKIRSTKLEDSAMYFCASSERTSLYEQYFGPGTRLTVT.

The sample holds a few counts of this clonotype. The chain carries TRBV5-4 and TRBJ1-1, with 7 bases that match TRBD1. CDR1 and CDR2 from the germline V gene are SGHNT and YYREEE (reference sequence). The trim removed 4 bases at V and 0 bases at J, leaving 3 bases unmatched. The CDR3 is made up of 14 amino acids. The DNA for the CDR3 is TGTGCCAGCAGCCGGACAGGTATGAACACTGAAGCTTTCTTT. Its protein product is CASSRTGMNTEAFF.

The chain combines TRBV20-1 with TRBJ2-1; 7 nucleotides match TRBD1. From germline, CDR1 is DFQATT and CDR2 SNEGSKA (reference sequence). The CDR3 covers 14 residues. Germline trimming cut 6 bases from V and 5 bases from J; bases unmatched to any gene: 10. The DNA for the CDR3 is TGCAGTGCGCAAAGATGGGGACAGAACAATGAGCAGTTCTTC. As protein: CSAQRWGQNNEQFF.

This chain links TRBV12-3 or TRBV12-4 with TRBJ2-1, with D possibly matching TRBD1 (7 bases). The CDR3 extends over 17 amino acids. V lost 5 bases to trimming and J lost 2 bases, with 19 bases between them. The CDR3 is CASSPGGGTGAYNEQFF. CDR3 sequence (DNA): TGTGCCAGCAGTCCTGGGGGAGGTACAGGGGCCTACAATGAGCAGTTCTTC.

The chain uses TRBV19 and TRBJ2-1; D uncertain. The CDR3 sequence is 13 residues long. CDR1 and CDR2 from the germline V gene are LNHDA and SQIVND (reference sequence). With 3 bases removed from V and 6 bases from J, the gap between germline ends came to 9 bases. The CDR3 sequence: CASSIGNSNEQFF. In nucleotides, the CDR3 is TGTGCCAGTAGTATTGGGAACAGCAATGAGCAGTTCTTC.